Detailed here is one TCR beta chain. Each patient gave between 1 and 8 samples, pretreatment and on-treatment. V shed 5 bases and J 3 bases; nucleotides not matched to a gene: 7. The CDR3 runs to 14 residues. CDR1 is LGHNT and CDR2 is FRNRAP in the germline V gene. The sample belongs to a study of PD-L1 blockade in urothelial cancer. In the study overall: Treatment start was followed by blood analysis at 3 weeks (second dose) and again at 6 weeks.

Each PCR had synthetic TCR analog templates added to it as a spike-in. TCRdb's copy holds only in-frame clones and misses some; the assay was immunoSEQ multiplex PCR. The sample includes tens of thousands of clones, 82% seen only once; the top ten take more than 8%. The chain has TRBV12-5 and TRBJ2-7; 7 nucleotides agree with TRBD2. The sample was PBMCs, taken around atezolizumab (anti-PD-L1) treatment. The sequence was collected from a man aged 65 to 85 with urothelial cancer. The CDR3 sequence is CASGLNTGGYEQYF. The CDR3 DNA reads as TGTGCTAGTGGTCTCAATACGGGGGGCTACGAGCAGTACTTC.